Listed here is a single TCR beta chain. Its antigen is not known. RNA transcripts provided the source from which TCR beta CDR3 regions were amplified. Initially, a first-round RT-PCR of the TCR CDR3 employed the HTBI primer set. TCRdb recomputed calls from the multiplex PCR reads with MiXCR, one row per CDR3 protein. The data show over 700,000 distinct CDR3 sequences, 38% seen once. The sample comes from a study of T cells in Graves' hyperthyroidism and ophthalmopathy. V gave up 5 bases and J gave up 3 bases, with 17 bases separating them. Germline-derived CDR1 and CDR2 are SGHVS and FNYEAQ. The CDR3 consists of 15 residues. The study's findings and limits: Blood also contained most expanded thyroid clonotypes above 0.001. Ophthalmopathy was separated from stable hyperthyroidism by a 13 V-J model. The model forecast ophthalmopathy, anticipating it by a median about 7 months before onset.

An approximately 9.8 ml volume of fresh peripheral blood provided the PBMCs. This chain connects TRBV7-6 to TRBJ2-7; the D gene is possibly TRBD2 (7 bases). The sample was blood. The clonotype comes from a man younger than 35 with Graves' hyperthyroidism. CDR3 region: CASSPEGGLGYEQYF. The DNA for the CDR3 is TGTGCCAGCAGCCCAGAGGGGGGGCTCGGCTACGAGCAGTACTTC.